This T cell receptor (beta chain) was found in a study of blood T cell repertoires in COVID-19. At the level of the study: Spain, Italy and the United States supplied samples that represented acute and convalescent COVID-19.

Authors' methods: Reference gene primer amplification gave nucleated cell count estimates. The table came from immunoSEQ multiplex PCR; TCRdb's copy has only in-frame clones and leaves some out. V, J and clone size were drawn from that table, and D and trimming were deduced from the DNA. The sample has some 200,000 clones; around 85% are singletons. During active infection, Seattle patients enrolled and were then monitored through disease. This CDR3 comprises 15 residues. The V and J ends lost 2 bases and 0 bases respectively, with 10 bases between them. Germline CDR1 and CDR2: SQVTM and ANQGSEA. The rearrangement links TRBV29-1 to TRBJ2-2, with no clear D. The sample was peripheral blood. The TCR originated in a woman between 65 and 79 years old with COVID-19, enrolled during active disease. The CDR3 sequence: CSVERGPANTGELFF. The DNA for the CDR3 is TGCAGCGTTGAAAGAGGCCCAGCGAACACCGGGGAGCTGTTTTTT.